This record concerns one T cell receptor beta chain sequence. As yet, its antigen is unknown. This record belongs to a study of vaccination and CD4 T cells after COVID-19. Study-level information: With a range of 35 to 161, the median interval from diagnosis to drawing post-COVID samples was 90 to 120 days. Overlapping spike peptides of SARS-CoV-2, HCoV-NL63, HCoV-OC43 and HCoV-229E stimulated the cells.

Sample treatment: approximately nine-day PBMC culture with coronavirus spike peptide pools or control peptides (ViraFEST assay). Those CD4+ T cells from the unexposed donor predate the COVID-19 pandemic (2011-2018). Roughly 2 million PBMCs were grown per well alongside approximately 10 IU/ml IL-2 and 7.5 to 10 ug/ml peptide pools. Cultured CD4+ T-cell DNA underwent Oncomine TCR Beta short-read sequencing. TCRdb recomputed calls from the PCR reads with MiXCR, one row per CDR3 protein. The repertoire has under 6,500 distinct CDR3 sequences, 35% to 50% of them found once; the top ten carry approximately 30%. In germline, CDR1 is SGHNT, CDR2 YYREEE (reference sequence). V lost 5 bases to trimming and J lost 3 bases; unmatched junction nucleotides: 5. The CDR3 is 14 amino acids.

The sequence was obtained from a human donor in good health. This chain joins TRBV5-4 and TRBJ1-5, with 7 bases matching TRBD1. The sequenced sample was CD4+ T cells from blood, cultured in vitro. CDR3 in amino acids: CASSRDRVNQPQHF. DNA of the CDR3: TGTGCCAGCAGTCGGGACAGAGTCAATCAGCCCCAGCATTTT.